A single sample is the source of the 15 T cell receptor beta chains below, sequenced in a study of cytomegalovirus exposure and HLA in healthy donors. The PCR contained 60 Vbeta and 13 Jbeta primers. The protocol was immunoSEQ multiplex PCR, while the TCRdb copy is restricted to in-frame clones and leaves out a portion. In the table there are 75,000 to 100,000 clones, around 77% of which are singletons. Sequencing used PBMCs. The receptor source for this set is a man aged 40-55 years in good health and CMV-seronegative.

The genes are TRBV7-2 and TRBJ1-5; 7 bases line up with TRBD1. V lost 1 base, J lost 1 base, and 1 base stayed unmatched. The CDR3 is 15 residues long. From germline, CDR1 is SGHTA and CDR2 FQGNSA. The DNA of the CDR3 is TGTGCCAGCAGCTTAGTCAGGGGGAGCAATCAGCCCCAGCATTTT. This sequence encodes CASSLVRGSNQPQHF.

This chain connects TRBV6-5 to TRBJ2-5; 7 bases fit TRBD1. The DNA matches TRBJ2-7 better at its end, which makes the J call doubtful. The CDR3 contains 13 residues. Per germline, CDR1 MNHEY and CDR2 SVGAGI. The CDR3 DNA follows: TGTGCCAGCAGGTCCACAGGGGTTTACGAGCAGTACTTC. Protein: CASRSTGVYEQYF.

J is TRBJ1-1 and V is TRBV5-4; D unresolved. Trimming stripped 4 bases from V and 3 bases from J, with 16 bases between. This CDR3 is built from 15 residues. From germline, CDR1 is SGHNT and CDR2 YYREEE (reference sequence). The CDR3 spells CASSIDPASYTEAFF. The CDR3 DNA reads as TGTGCCAGCAGCATAGATCCCGCCTCGTACACTGAAGCTTTCTTT.

In this sample, this clone turned up a few times. This chain joins TRBV6-1 and TRBJ2-5; TRBD1 matches at 8 bases. The J call may be incorrect, as the DNA end agrees better with TRBJ2-7. The germline gives CDR1 MNHNS, CDR2 SASEGT. The CDR3 totals 14 residues. CDR3 amino acids: CASRGLTGAYEQYF. The DNA of the CDR3 is TGTGCCAGCAGGGGATTGACAGGGGCCTACGAGCAGTACTTC.

This chain joins TRBV7-8 and TRBJ1-2; 8 nucleotides agree with TRBD1. Germline V gene sequence: CDR1 SGHVS, CDR2 FQNEAQ. V lost 1 base to trimming and J lost 9 bases; unmatched junction nucleotides: 13. The CDR3 covers 16 residues. The CDR3 reads CASSLEGGQGLSSYTF. As DNA, the CDR3 is TGTGCCAGCAGCTTAGAGGGTGGACAGGGTCTTTCGAGCTACACCTTC.

The table lists this clone with a few counts. This chain uses TRBV5-6 with TRBJ1-4; tentatively, D is TRBD1 (6 bases). CDR3 length: 13 amino acids. Germline assignment: CDR1 SGHDT and CDR2 YYEEEE. The V end lost 0 bases, the J end lost 7 bases, and 7 bases lay between the germline ends. In nucleotides, the CDR3 is TGTGCCAGCAGCTTGGTGGGGGCTGAAAAACTGTTTTTT. It translates to CASSLVGAEKLFF.

The V and J genes are TRBV19 and TRBJ1-5; TRBD1 matches 7 bases. Germline V gene sequence: CDR1 LNHDA, CDR2 SQIVND (reference sequence). Trimming at V came to 4 bases and at J to 6 bases, leaving 3 bases not matched to a gene. The CDR3 covers 13 residues. CDR3 nucleotide sequence: TGTGCCAGTAGTAGTGACAGGGCTCAGCCCCAGCATTTT. Protein sequence: CASSSDRAQPQHF.

The genes are TRBV19 and TRBJ2-7; 12 nucleotides match TRBD2. The length of the CDR3 is 15 residues. Per germline, CDR1 LNHDA and CDR2 SQIVND (reference sequence). V was clipped by 5 bases and J by 3 bases; unmatched bases: 5. Here the CDR3 DNA reads TGTGCCAGTAGTGGACGGACTAGCGGGGTCTACGAGCAGTACTTC. Encoded protein: CASSGRTSGVYEQYF.

The rearrangement links TRBV9 to TRBJ2-1, with TRBD2 as a possible D gene (5 bases). The germline V and J ends were trimmed by 5 bases and 1 base, with 19 bases remaining between them. The CDR3 covers 17 residues. Germline V gene data show CDR1 as SGDLS and CDR2 as YYNGEE. The CDR3 DNA follows: TGTGCCAGCAGGAGAGGGTCGGTGAGCGGATCCTACAATGAGCAGTTCTTC. This gives the protein CASRRGSVSGSYNEQFF.

The rearrangement links TRBV28 to TRBJ2-7; 11 positions match TRBD1. Germline V CDR1 and CDR2: MDHEN, SYDVKM. V shed 6 bases and J 1 base; nucleotides not matched to a gene: 5. CDR3 length equals 15 residues. CDR3 DNA sequence: TGTGCCAGCAGGGCTCGGGACAGGGGGTCCTACGAGCAGTACTTC. Protein product: CASRARDRGSYEQYF.

Remarks on this clone: A read error may produce the germline difference seen at one junction end. The rearrangement joins TRBV2 to TRBJ1-2, with D perhaps matching TRBD1 (5 bases). The CDR3 consists of 11 residues. Germline V gene lookup returns CDR1 SNHLY and CDR2 FYNNEI. CDR3: CASSAGYAYTF. CDR3 DNA sequence: TGTGCCAGCAGCGCAGGGTATGCCTACACCTTC.

A remark on this clone: A read error may account for a junction end that differs from germline. The chain carries TRBV29-1 and TRBJ2-3, with 10 positions matching TRBD2. The CDR3 has 16 residues. The germline CDR1 and CDR2 sequences are SQVTM and ANQGSEA. CDR3 DNA sequence: TGCTGCGTTGAAGAGGGGTCTAGCGGGGGTACAGATACGCAGTATTTT. Its translation is CCVEEGSSGGTDTQYF.

V is TRBV11-2 and J is TRBJ2-1, with TRBD2 matching 8 bases. V was pared by 3 bases and J by 5 bases, with 12 bases of the junction left unmatched. Germline CDR1 and CDR2: SGHAT and FQNNGV. This CDR3 has 17 amino acids. The CDR3 loop reads CASSFPISGRRNNEQFF. In DNA form, the CDR3 reads TGTGCCAGCAGCTTCCCCATCAGCGGGAGAAGGAACAATGAGCAGTTCTTC.

A single count supports this clone. This chain joins TRBV7-3 and TRBJ2-3, with TRBD2 matching 10 bases. Losses at the gene ends were 5 bases for V and 0 bases for J; bases not matched to a gene: 5. Germline CDR1 SGHTA, CDR2 FQGTGA. This CDR3 has 16 amino acids. CDR3 sequence: CASSPGTSDSTDTQYF. Written as DNA, the CDR3 is TGTGCCAGCAGCCCAGGGACTAGCGATAGCACAGATACGCAGTATTTT.

The gene calls are TRBV7-2 and TRBJ2-5, with TRBD1 identical over 9 bases. Germline V gene data show CDR1 as SGHTA and CDR2 as FQGNSA. J lost 11 bases, V lost 5 bases, and 9 bases had no gene match. The CDR3 sequence is 13 residues long. CDR3 bases: TGTGCCAGCAGCCCCCGGACAGGGGTCAAGCAGTACTTC. It translates to CASSPRTGVKQYF.